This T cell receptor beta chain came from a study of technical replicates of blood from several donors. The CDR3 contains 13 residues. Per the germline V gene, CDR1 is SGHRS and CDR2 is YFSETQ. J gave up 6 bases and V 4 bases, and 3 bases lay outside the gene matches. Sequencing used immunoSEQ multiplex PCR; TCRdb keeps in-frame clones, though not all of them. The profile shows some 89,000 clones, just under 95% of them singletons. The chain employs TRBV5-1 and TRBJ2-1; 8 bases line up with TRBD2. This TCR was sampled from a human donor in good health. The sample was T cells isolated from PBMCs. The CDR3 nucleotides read TGCGCCAGCAGCCCGGGACTAGTCAATGAGCAGTTCTTC. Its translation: CASSPGLVNEQFF.